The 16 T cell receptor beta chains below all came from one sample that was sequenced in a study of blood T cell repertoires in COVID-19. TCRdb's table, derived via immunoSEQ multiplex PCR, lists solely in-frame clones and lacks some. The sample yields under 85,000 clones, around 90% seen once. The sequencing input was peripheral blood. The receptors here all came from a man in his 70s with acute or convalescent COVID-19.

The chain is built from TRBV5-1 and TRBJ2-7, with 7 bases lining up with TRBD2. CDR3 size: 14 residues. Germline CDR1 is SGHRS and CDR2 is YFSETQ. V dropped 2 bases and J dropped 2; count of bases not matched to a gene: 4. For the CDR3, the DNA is TGCGCCAGCAGCTTTAGCGGGTTAACCTACGAGCAGTACTTC. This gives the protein CASSFSGLTYEQYF.

Here the CDR3 DNA reads TGCAGCGTCCGAGACCATGGGGGGGCAGGTGAAGCTTTCTTT. It yields the protein CSVRDHGGAGEAFF. The chain uses TRBV29-1 and TRBJ1-1, with D perhaps TRBD1 (6 bases). CDR1 and CDR2 from the germline V gene are SQVTM and ANQGSEA. The V and J ends lost 6 bases and 7 bases respectively, with 21 bases between them. The CDR3 is made up of 14 amino acids.

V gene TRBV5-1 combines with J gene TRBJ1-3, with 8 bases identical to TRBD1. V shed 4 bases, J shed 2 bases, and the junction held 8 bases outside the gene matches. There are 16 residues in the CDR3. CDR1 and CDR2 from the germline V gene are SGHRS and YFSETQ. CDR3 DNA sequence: TGCGCCAGCAGCCCGTTGACAGGGGCGACTGGAAACACCATATATTTT. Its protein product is CASSPLTGATGNTIYF.

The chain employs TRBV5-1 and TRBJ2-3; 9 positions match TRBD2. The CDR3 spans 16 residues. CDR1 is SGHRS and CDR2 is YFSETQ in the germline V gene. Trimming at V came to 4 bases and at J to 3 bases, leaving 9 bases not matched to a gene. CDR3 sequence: CASSLNSGRGTDTQYF. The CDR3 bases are TGCGCCAGCAGCCTTAATAGCGGGAGAGGTACAGATACGCAGTATTTT.

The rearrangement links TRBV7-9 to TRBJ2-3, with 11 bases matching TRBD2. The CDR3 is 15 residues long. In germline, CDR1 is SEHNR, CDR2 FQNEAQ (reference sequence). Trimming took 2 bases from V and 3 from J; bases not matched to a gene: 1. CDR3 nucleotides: TGTGCCAGCAGCTTACCTAGCGGGAGGACAGATACGCAGTATTTT. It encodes CASSLPSGRTDTQYF.

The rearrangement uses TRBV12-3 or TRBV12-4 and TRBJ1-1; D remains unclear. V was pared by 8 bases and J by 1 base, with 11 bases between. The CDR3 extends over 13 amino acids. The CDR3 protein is CASREGKNTEAFF. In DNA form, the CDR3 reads TGTGCCAGCCGGGAGGGAAAGAACACTGAAGCTTTCTTT.

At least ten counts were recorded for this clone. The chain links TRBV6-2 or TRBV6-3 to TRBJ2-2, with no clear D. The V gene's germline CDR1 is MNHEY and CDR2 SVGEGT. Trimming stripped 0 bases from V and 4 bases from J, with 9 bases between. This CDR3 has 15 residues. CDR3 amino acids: CASSYSLEVTGELFF. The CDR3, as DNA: TGTGCCAGCAGTTACTCGTTAGAGGTCACCGGGGAGCTGTTTTTT.

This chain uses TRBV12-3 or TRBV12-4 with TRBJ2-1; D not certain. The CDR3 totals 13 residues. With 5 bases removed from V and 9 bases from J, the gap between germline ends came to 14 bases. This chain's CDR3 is CASSPFSAGEQFF. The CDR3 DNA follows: TGTGCCAGCAGTCCCTTTAGTGCCGGTGAGCAGTTCTTC.

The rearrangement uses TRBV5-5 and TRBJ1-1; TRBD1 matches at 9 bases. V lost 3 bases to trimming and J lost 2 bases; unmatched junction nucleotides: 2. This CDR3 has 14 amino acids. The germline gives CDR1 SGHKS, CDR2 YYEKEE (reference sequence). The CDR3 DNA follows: TGTGCCAGCAGCTGGGGACAGGGCAACACTGAAGCTTTCTTT. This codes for CASSWGQGNTEAFF.

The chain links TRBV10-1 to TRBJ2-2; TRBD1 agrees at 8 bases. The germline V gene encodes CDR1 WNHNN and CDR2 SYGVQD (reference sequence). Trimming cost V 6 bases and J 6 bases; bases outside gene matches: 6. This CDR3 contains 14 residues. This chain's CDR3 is CASRVDRVAGELFF. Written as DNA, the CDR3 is TGCGCCAGCAGGGTGGACAGGGTAGCCGGGGAGCTGTTTTTT.

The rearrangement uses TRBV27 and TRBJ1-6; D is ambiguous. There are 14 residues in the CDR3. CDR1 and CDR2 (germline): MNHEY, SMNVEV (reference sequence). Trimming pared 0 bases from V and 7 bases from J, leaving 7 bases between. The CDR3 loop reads CASSLSRPNSPLHF. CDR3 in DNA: TGTGCCAGCAGTTTATCCAGGCCCAATTCACCCCTCCACTTT.

The CDR3 coding sequence is TGTGCCAGCACGGGACAGGGAAATTCACCCCTCCACTTT. Protein sequence: CASTGQGNSPLHF. The chain joins TRBV11-2 to TRBJ1-6, with 9 bases that match TRBD1. The J segment lost 7 bases and the V segment lost 7 bases, leaving 2 bases of the junction unmatched. Germline assignment: CDR1 SGHAT and CDR2 FQNNGV. The CDR3 consists of 13 residues.

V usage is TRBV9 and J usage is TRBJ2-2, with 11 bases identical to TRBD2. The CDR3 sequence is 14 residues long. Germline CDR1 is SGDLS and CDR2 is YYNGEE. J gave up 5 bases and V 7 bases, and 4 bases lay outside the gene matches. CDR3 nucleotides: TGTGCCAGCCGAGCTAGCGGGGGGACCGGGGAGCTGTTTTTT. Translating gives CASRASGGTGELFF. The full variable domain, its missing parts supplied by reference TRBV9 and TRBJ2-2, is DSGVTQTPKHLITATGQRVTLRCSPRSGDLSVYWYQQSLDQGLQFLIQYYNGEERAKGNILERFSAQQFPDLHSELNLSSLELGDSALYFCASRASGGTGELFFGEGSRLTVL.

The chain's CDR3 is CASSYHDRGNSPLHF. In DNA form, the CDR3 reads TGTGCCAGCAGTTACCATGACAGGGGTAATTCACCCCTCCACTTT. This chain connects TRBV6-2 or TRBV6-3 to TRBJ1-6; 8 nucleotides align to TRBD1. CDR1 and CDR2 (germline): MNHEY, SVGEGT. V lost 2 bases, J lost 6 bases, and 3 bases stayed unmatched. This CDR3 is 15 amino acids long.

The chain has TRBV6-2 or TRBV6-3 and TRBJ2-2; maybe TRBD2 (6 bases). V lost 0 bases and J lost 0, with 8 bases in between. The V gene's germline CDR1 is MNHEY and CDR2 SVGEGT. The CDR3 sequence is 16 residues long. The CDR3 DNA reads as TGTGCCAGCAGTTACTCGGGGGGAGCGAACACCGGGGAGCTGTTTTTT. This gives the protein CASSYSGGANTGELFF.

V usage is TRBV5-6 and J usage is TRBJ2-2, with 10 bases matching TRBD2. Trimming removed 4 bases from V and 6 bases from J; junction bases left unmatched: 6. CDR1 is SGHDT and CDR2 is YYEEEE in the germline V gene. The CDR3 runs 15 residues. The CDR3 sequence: CASSLRTSGSGELFF. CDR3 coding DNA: TGTGCCAGCAGCCTGCGGACTAGCGGCTCCGGGGAGCTGTTTTTT.